This T cell receptor beta chain was sequenced for a study of cytomegalovirus exposure and HLA in healthy donors (dated by TCRdb to about 2017). For context, the study as a whole: In an earlier analysis of about 560 of the donors, 276 Gb of sequence data and 95 million to 130 million unique TCR beta sequences from 180 million or so T cells were reported. An early release covering roughly 580 HLA-typed donors comprised about 320 gigabases of sequencing data and approximately 85 million unique TCR sequences. Among the approximately 400 genotyped donors, around 81% belonged to the genetic ancestry cluster associated with self-reported Caucasian donors. The study aimed to test whether signatures of past pathogen exposure could be identified by cataloging public T cell receptors. The study used immunosequencing to profile the T cell repertoires of approximately 640 subjects and linked those repertoires to cytomegalovirus serostatus. A separate validation cohort of about 110 different subjects was used in addition to the approximately 700-subject first cohort. High-throughput TCR immunosequencing, statistical association of individual TCRs with disease status, and machine learning were combined to predict cytomegalovirus infection status. In a later analysis, previously published TCR beta repertoires from several hundred donors were re-analyzed and high-resolution HLA genotyping was added so that TCR occurrence patterns could be studied. Rather than using new phenotypic data, the later analysis identified candidate immune exposures from TCR beta sequences and from how often those sequences occurred across donors. To decide whether each TCR beta V gene segment behaved as functional or pseudogenic, an earlier analysis of some 570 of the donors relied on high-throughput TCR beta sequencing. Alongside the repertoire data, information on donor age, sex, ethnicity and CMV serostatus was compiled. A later genetic analysis used genome-wide SNP genotypes for about 55% of the 666 donors, treating that subset as a discovery cohort. Every discovery cohort repertoire had been produced on one sequencing platform. Both class I and class II loci were covered by HLA typing, at four-digit resolution. Typing coverage differed by locus: A, B, C, DRB1 and DQB1 were typed in roughly 620-640 donors, DQA1 in about 510, DPA1 in some 610, and DPB1 in just under 480. Roughly five DR-DQ haplotypes were treated as single units for association and clustering because of strong linkage in the cohort. Among 300 to 500 genotyped donors of the cohort, an average of about 220,000 unique TCR beta nucleotide sequences was sequenced per donor, of which about 20% were non-productive. Findings and caveats that apply to the study as a whole: The presence/absence analyses assumed that sequencing depth was roughly uniform across donors, and that assumption may not be true. CMV serostatus was the only immune exposure information available for the cohort. Linkage disequilibrium might explain the correlated functional status among segregating V segments, but an unknown experimental factor could not be excluded. In a later analysis, 15,000 to 20,000 TCR beta sequences were associated with specific HLA alleles at a false discovery rate of 0.05. A later genetic analysis associated a missense DCLRE1C variant with V-gene and J-gene trimming of TCR beta chains, and an independent cohort replicated the association. Most TCR sequences were observed very rarely across donors, whereas some public TCRs were present in many individuals. A later analysis found that HLA-associated TCR beta chains were more clonally expanded and had lower generation probabilities than equally common non-associated chains. Some IMGT-functional V segments, including TRBV6-2 and TRBV6-3, could not be distinguished by the 87-base-pair reads and were therefore excluded. In a later analysis, TCR association rates were found to vary across HLA loci, with the most associated TCRs seen for DRB1 alleles and the fewest for HLA-C alleles. A further reported finding was that TCR beta sequences accurately predicted the HLA-A and HLA-B alleles for most subjects in the first cohort. According to a later analysis, parvovirus B19, influenza, CMV and Epstein-Barr virus appeared linked to several top co-occurrence clusters. When HLA alleles, especially DR and DQ, strongly co-occurred, TCR associations were difficult to assign to individual alleles. Only TCR beta chains were sequenced in this cohort, and the absence of alpha or paired-chain data limited detectable features. It was suggested by the authors that the approach could potentially be generalized to other disease states and immunological phenotypes. In a later genetic analysis, fewer N-insertions in productive TCRs were reported among donors in an Asian-associated ancestry cluster than the approximately 670-donor mean. A later analysis found that most CMV-associated TCR beta chains appeared HLA-restricted, with HLA associations seemingly driven largely by CMV exposure. In vitro tests confirmed that a few of the cytomegalovirus-associated TCR beta chains recognize cytomegalovirus antigens. Broadly in line with IMGT annotations, most TCR beta V segments showed up in productive rearrangements about 87% or about 30% of the time in an earlier analysis of under 700 of the donors. Because counts were too low, 15 to 20 rarely observed V segments, including chromosome 9 orphons, were excluded from the earlier analysis of fewer than 650 of the donors. HLA typing was unavailable for some donors at each locus, so association tests used only the typed subset. The sequencing pipeline was judged likely to have produced a cluster of highly shared sequence variants as a technical artifact. In both the original and validation cohorts, the classifier was reported to diagnose cytomegalovirus status with high specificity and sensitivity. In the study, about 150 TCR beta chains were listed as associated with cytomegalovirus.

The library was produced with the immunoSEQ multiplex PCR assay. For the multiplex PCR, a mixture combining 60 forward primers for TCR Vbeta segments and 13 reverse primers for TCR Jbeta segments was used. The CDR3 region of rearranged TCR beta genes was amplified from genomic DNA with a multiplex PCR assay. On the Illumina HiSeq System, the amplified TCR beta libraries were sequenced as 87-base-pair reads. Under the source paper's analysis protocol: In a later analysis, roughly 80 million unique TCR beta chains were counted across the 690 or so repertoires, and around 10 million of these chains were shared by at least two donors. Raw reads were error-corrected and collapsed into unique sequences with a nearest-neighbor algorithm that merged closely related sequences to remove PCR and sequencing errors. Alignment of CDR3 sequences to IMGT reference sequences was used to assign V, D and J gene segments. Each retained sequence needed at least a six-nucleotide match to both a V gene segment and a J gene segment. A rearrangement was called productive if the CDR3 had no stop codons and remained in frame with V and J, and every other rearrangement was called non-productive. CDR3 was defined according to IMGT convention as the region running from the second conserved V-encoded cysteine to the conserved J-encoded phenylalanine. The earlier analysis of about 560 of the donors excluded any sequence lacking an unambiguous match to a single V gene segment. In an earlier analysis of some 590 of the donors, V segments were called functional above 56.7% productive rearrangements and were called segregating when the between-donor standard deviation exceeded 5%. A statistical classification framework was developed to diagnose cytomegalovirus status using the catalog of TCR beta chain sequences. V and J gene assignment, in a later analysis, came from comparing TCR nucleotide sequences with IMGT/GENE-DB human TR gene sequences. A later analysis assigned CDR3 sequences and most-parsimonious VDJ recombination scenarios with the TCRdist pipeline. In a later analysis, each TCR beta chain was defined by its CDR3 amino acid sequence together with its V-gene family, and reads lacking a unique V-gene family were excluded. To address suspected cross-contamination and a sequencing artifact, a later analysis removed around 600 highly shared, low-generation-probability nucleotide sequences. In a later analysis, a clonal expansion index was calculated for each public chain from normalized within-repertoire ranks of inferred template counts. A later analysis computed generation probabilities with a VDJ recombination model fitted to out-of-frame rearrangements, and checked the results against IGoR. A later analysis scored TCR-TCR, TCR-HLA and TCR-CMV co-occurrence with hypergeometric tests, applying a repertoire-size bias correction to TCR pairs. To estimate false discovery rates, a later analysis permuted the HLA or CMV assignments 20 times. In a later analysis, co-occurring TCRs were grouped using DBSCAN, and TCRdist sequence similarity was added for clustering within HLA-allele-positive subsets. Co-occurrence clustering excluded repertoires with fewer than 30,000 or more than 120,000 public chains, plus five with anomalous nucleotide sharing. TCRdb carries this immuneACCESS record with in-frame sequences only. Its versions omit some clonotypes, under half of them owing to an unresolved V gene in the studies checked, with the rest unexplained. For V, J and clone size, that table is used; D and trimming come from the DNA. This sample has about 140,000 clones in its table, and roughly three quarters of those were observed once. Approximately 3% of the sample is held by the ten biggest clonotypes.

In total, roughly 670 healthy bone marrow donors made up the cohort. All cohort members were sampled while nominally healthy, although unrecorded immune exposures were likely present. The donor was CMV seronegative and was included in the group of about 400 seronegative cohort members. A peripheral blood sample was provided by each donor, and peripheral blood mononuclear cells were used for TCR beta sequencing. Genomic DNA was extracted from the blood cell samples with the Qiagen DNeasy Blood Extraction Kit. Taken from cysteine to phenylalanine, the CDR3 has 13 residues. The kept DNA is CDR3 alone, 39 bases in frame from the first base. Trimmed from V: 5 bases; trimmed from J: 8 bases; junction bases lacking a gene match: 5. CDR1 is given as MDHEN and CDR2 as SYDVKM, both from the germline V gene. A word on this clone: Its antigen specificity is not known. No base qualities exist here, and no much larger clone lies one base off it.

The TCR originated in a female donor in good health and CMV-seronegative. Rearrangement joined TRBV28 to TRBJ2-1, and 8 bases in between align with TRBD2. The source material was PBMCs. The DNA sequence is TGTGCCAGCAGTGTAGCGGGGAGGGATGAGCAGTTCTTC. Its protein reads: CASSVAGRDEQFF.